The T cell receptor (beta chain) described here comes from a study of blood T cell repertoires in COVID-19. At the level of the study: Whether acute or convalescent, the COVID-19 samples came from the United States, Italy and Spain. The cDNA or gDNA used as material had been derived from T cells, B-cell-depleted T cells, or PBMCs.

In the original analysis: Estimates of nucleated cell counts were drawn from the amplification of reference gene primers. Some clones are missing from TCRdb's copy, which holds only in-frame ones; the method was immunoSEQ multiplex PCR. The V and J calls and clone size come from that table; D and trimming were worked out from the DNA. The repertoire holds a few hundred thousand clones, approximately 83% seen once, with approximately 10% in the top ten. This CDR3 is built from 12 residues. Deletions cut 4 bases from V and 5 bases from J, with 3 bases between. CDR1 and CDR2 (germline): SNHLY, FYNNEI. This clone was detected a few times.

The sequenced material came from peripheral blood. The V gene is TRBV2, the J gene TRBJ1-6; D ambiguous. The sequence was obtained from a woman aged 70-85 years with acute or convalescent COVID-19. The CDR3 region is CASSGNNSPLHF. The CDR3 DNA sequence: TGTGCCAGCAGTGGTAATAATTCACCCCTCCACTTT.